This T cell receptor beta chain was recorded in a study of CD8+ T cells in alopecia areata. General study findings and limits: Higher clonality than in normal scalp was seen in lesional scalp, especially alopecia totalis/universalis. Among the top 100, expanded CD8+ clones, as well as scalp clonality, were significantly decreased by tofacitinib.

Remarks on this clone: No antigen is known for it.

RNA was isolated and reverse transcribed to cDNA, the sequencing template. The protocol was immunoSEQ multiplex PCR, while the TCRdb copy is restricted to in-frame clones and leaves out a portion. The sample has approximately 150,000 clones; about 86% are singletons. Treatment denoted: oral pan-JAK inhibitor, 5-10 mg twice daily. Peripheral blood and lesional scalp punch biopsies came from alopecia areata patients. The V end lost 3 bases, the J end lost 0 bases, and 7 bases lay between the germline ends. The CDR3 spans 13 residues. CDR1 and CDR2 from the germline V gene are SGHRS and YFSETQ. This clonotype was sampled from a human donor with alopecia areata. The chain couples TRBV5-1 to TRBJ2-7; D gene unclear. Sequenced material: CD8+ T cells sorted from blood, taken at week 4, from a patient treated with tofacitinib. The CDR3 nucleotides are TGCGCCAGCAGCTATACAAGCTCCTACGAGCAGTACTTC. Its translation is CASSYTSSYEQYF.